This entry is about one T cell receptor beta chain. The entry originates in a study of T-cell memory formation after mild COVID-19. About the study: Each donor largely had its own TCR clusters.

In TCRdb, the 5' RACE reads were re-called with MiXCR into one record per CDR3 protein. The sample yields 410,000 or so distinct CDR3 sequences, 20% to 25% seen once. The origin of this receptor is an adult woman who had mild COVID-19 (a few samples of this study predate the infection). Cell type and time point are not known. The specimen sequenced was PBMCs or a T cell subset sorted from them (not recorded which).

Here the CDR3 reads CASSHGQGVDRSEKLFF. The CDR3 bases are TGTGCCAGCAGCCACGGCCAGGGGGTCGATAGAAGTGAAAAACTGTTTTTT. The V call is TRBV14, the J call TRBJ1-4; 7 bases fit TRBD1. The germline CDR1 and CDR2 sequences are SGHDN and FVKESK. This CDR3 is built from 17 residues. The V gene end was trimmed by 3 bases and the J gene end by 7 bases; junction bases not matched to a gene: 14. The whole variable domain, filled in from reference TRBV14 and TRBJ1-4, reads EAGVTQFPSHSVIEKGQTVTLRCDPISGHDNLYWYRRVMGKEIKFLLHFVKESKQDESGMPNNRFLAERTGGTYSTLKVQPAELEDSGVYFCASSHGQGVDRSEKLFFGSGTQLSVL.